A single sample gave rise to the 17 T cell receptor beta chains below, sequenced in a study of molecular identifiers for immune sequencing clone quantification. TCRdb recomputed calls from the PCR reads with MiXCR, one row per CDR3 protein. Of about 630,000 distinct CDR3 sequences listed, about 25% are singletons. Sequenced input: naive CD8+ T cells from blood, with Jurkat cell RNA spiked in. Subset denoted: FACS-sorted CD8+CD4-CCR7+CD45RA+ naive T cells. The source of these receptors is a human donor in good health. Some libraries in this study had Jurkat cell RNA spiked in.

This clonotype appeared a few times. CDR3: CASSSRGLSPLHF. Here the CDR3 DNA reads TGTGCCAGCAGCTCAAGGGGCCTATCACCCCTCCACTTT. The chain couples TRBV28 to TRBJ1-6, with D perhaps TRBD1 (5 bases). This CDR3 region has 13 residues. V lost 6 bases, J lost 10 bases, and 13 bases lay in between. CDR1 and CDR2 (germline): MDHEN, SYDVKM.

In this sample, this clonotype turned up many times. The chain combines TRBV4-1 with TRBJ2-7; 9 positions agree with TRBD1. Trimming cost V 1 base and J 3 bases; bases outside gene matches: 13. Germline V gene sequence: CDR1 MGHRA, CDR2 YSYEKL. CDR3 length: 18 amino acids. CDR3 sequence: CASSQGFSSRDRDYEQYF. The CDR3 region has the DNA TGCGCCAGCAGCCAAGGTTTCTCGAGCCGGGACAGGGACTACGAGCAGTACTTC.

This clonotype was counted ten times or more. V gene TRBV7-9 combines with J gene TRBJ2-6; D ambiguous. In germline, CDR1 is SEHNR, CDR2 FQNEAQ (reference sequence). The V gene lost 8 bases and the J gene lost 0 bases, with 8 bases spanning the gap. The CDR3 is 14 residues long. This chain's CDR3 is CASYLGSGANVLTF. The CDR3 nucleotides read TGTGCCAGCTACTTGGGCTCTGGGGCCAACGTCCTGACTTTC.

This clonotype was found many times. The V gene is TRBV5-6, the J gene TRBJ2-7, with D possibly being TRBD1 (6 bases). The CDR3 runs 14 residues. In germline, CDR1 is SGHDT, CDR2 YYEEEE. V gave up 4 bases and J gave up 0 bases, with 11 bases separating them. CDR3 sequence (DNA): TGTGCCAGCAGCCTAGGACAGAGCTCCTACGAGCAGTACTTC. Translated: CASSLGQSSYEQYF.

With respect to this clonotype: A much larger clone lies a single base off, so this may be a read error. The CDR3 carries no conserved terminal phenylalanine or tryptophan, so it likely arises from a read error. This chain links TRBV29-1 with TRBJ1-1; the D is unclear. V was trimmed by 4 bases and J by 1 base, leaving 7 bases between them. The germline gives CDR1 SQVTM, CDR2 ANQGSEA. The CDR3 has 12 amino acids. CDR3 nucleotide sequence: TGCAGCGTTGTGTTGGGGAACACTGAAGCTTTCCTT. Its protein is CSVVLGNTEAFL.

With regard to this clonotype: Sequence at one end of the junction differs from germline and may be a read error. This rearrangement joins TRBV19 to TRBJ2-7; D tentatively fits TRBD1 or TRBD2 (6 bases each). Germline assignment: CDR1 LNHDA and CDR2 SQIVND (reference sequence). This CDR3 has 11 residues. The CDR3 loop reads CASSIGGAQSF. DNA for the CDR3: TGTGCCAGTAGTATCGGGGGCGCGCAGTCCTTC.

Notes on this clonotype: The conserved closing phenylalanine or tryptophan is absent in this CDR3, likely reflecting a read error. V is TRBV20-1 and J is TRBJ2-7; 9 bases align to TRBD2. Germline CDR1 is DFQATT and CDR2 is SNEGSKA (reference sequence). With V trimmed by 3 bases and J by 3 bases, 6 bases remained unmatched. There are 14 residues in the CDR3. The CDR3, as DNA: TGCAGTGCTAGTCTTATAGCGGGAGACTACGAGCAGTACTAC. Translated, it gives CSASLIAGDYEQYY.

For this clonotype: This may arise from a read error, as a much more abundant clone is one base away. The conserved closing phenylalanine or tryptophan is absent in this CDR3, likely reflecting a read error. The chain joins TRBV29-1 to TRBJ1-1, with 9 nucleotides matching TRBD1. J gave up 11 bases and V 5 bases, and 6 bases lay outside the gene matches. The CDR3 is 11 amino acids. Germline V gives CDR1 SQVTM, CDR2 ANQGSEA. The chain's CDR3 is CSVPDRGWAFS. The DNA of the CDR3 is TGCAGCGTTCCGGACAGGGGTTGGGCTTTCTCT.

This rearrangement joins TRBV14 to TRBJ2-2; tentatively, D is TRBD2 (7 bases). The CDR3 has 18 amino acids. Deletions cut 1 base from V and 1 base from J, with 16 bases between. Germline-derived CDR1 and CDR2 are SGHDN and FVKESK. The CDR3 protein is CASSQVGRDMLNTGELFF. The CDR3 coding sequence is TGTGCCAGCAGCCAAGTGGGGAGGGACATGCTGAACACCGGGGAGCTGTTTTTT.

This chain uses TRBV5-6 with TRBJ1-2; D is undetermined. V dropped 1 base and J dropped 10 bases, with 17 bases sitting between them. There are 14 residues in the CDR3. From germline, CDR1 is SGHDT and CDR2 YYEEEE. This CDR3 is CASSLIGLDLDYTF. The CDR3 nucleotides are TGTGCCAGCAGCTTGATTGGGCTTGATTTAGACTACACCTTC.

On this clonotype: The junction departs from germline at one end; a sequencing error may be responsible. This chain joins TRBV29-1 and TRBJ1-5, with D unclear. This CDR3 region has 13 residues. Germline V gives CDR1 SQVTM, CDR2 ANQGSEA. This chain's CDR3 is CSVGWGVDQSQHF. The DNA for the CDR3 is TGCAGCGTTGGGTGGGGAGTGGATCAGTCCCAGCATTTT.

The sample holds a few counts of this clonotype. The chain uses TRBV9 and TRBJ2-2; D gene uncertain. Trimming removed 0 bases at V and 6 bases at J, with 12 bases between. CDR3 length: 15 residues. The V gene's germline CDR1 is SGDLS and CDR2 YYNGEE. CDR3 nucleotide sequence: TGTGCCAGCAGCGTAGGATCACCGGAATCCGGGGAGCTGTTTTTT. It yields the protein CASSVGSPESGELFF. The full variable domain, with the rest looked up from reference TRBV9 and TRBJ2-2, is DSGVTQTPKHLITATGQRVTLRCSPRSGDLSVYWYQQSLDQGLQFLIQYYNGEERAKGNILERFSAQQFPDLHSELNLSSLELGDSALYFCASSVGSPESGELFFGEGSRLTVL.

This clonotype was detected ten times or more. J is TRBJ2-7 and V is TRBV7-6; D possibly corresponds to TRBD2 (5 bases). The length of the CDR3 is 12 residues. Germline CDR1 is SGHVS and CDR2 is FNYEAQ. With 5 bases removed from V and 4 bases from J, the gap between germline ends came to 9 bases. DNA for the CDR3: TGTGCCAGCAGCCCCGGGGAATACGAGCAGTACTTC. It yields the protein CASSPGEYEQYF.

In regard to this clonotype: A much larger clone is a single base away; this may be a read error. The CDR3 loop reads CASKRRQGVTKPYEQYF. Here the CDR3 DNA reads TGTGCCAGCAAACGACGACAGGGGGTAACTAAACCCTACGAGCAGTACTTC. The chain links TRBV5-6 to TRBJ2-7; 9 bases agree with TRBD1. V lost 6 bases, J lost 2 bases, and 15 bases stayed unmatched. The CDR3 length is 17 residues. Germline CDR1 reads SGHDT; CDR2 reads YYEEEE.

Details on this clonotype: A much larger clone differs by one base, so this may be a read error. The chain couples TRBV13 to TRBJ1-1; 10 bases are shared with TRBD1. V dropped 3 bases and J dropped 5; count of bases not matched to a gene: 9. CDR1 and CDR2 (germline): PRHDT, FYEKMQ (reference sequence). The CDR3 loop spans 16 amino acids. The CDR3 coding sequence is TGTGCCAGCAGCTTCCGGACAGGGGGTTACAATACTGAAGCTTTCTTT. Translating gives CASSFRTGGYNTEAFF.

The chain recombines TRBV4-3 with TRBJ2-5; tentatively, D is TRBD1 (5 bases). Trimming removed 0 bases from V and 5 bases from J, with 13 bases in between. CDR3 size: 15 residues. Germline V gives CDR1 LGHNA, CDR2 YSLEER. CDR3 amino acids: CASSQDLTGKETQYF. The CDR3 DNA sequence: TGCGCCAGCAGCCAAGATCTTACAGGCAAGGAGACCCAGTACTTC.

On this clonotype itself: Compared with germline, one end of the junction differs, possibly owing to a read error. The chain joins TRBV5-1 to TRBJ1-1; D is ambiguous. CDR3 length: 15 amino acids. CDR1 SGHRS and CDR2 YFSETQ come from the germline V gene. CDR3 bases: TGCGCCAGCAGCTTGGTTCCTGAAAAGACCACTGCAGCTTTCTTT. Residues: CASSLVPEKTTAAFF. Full variable domain (missing parts from reference TRBV5-1 and TRBJ1-1): KAGVTQTPRYLIKTRGQQVTLSCSPISGHRSVSWYQQTPGQGLQFLFEYFSETQRNKGNFPGRFSGRQFSNSRSEMNVSTLELGDSALYLCASSLVPEKTTAAFFGQGTRLTVV.